This T cell receptor beta chain was captured in a study of T cell repertoires in cytomegalovirus infection (dated by TCRdb to between 2019 and 2020). Context from the whole study: Donor HLA type was relevant to the analysis, because carriage of CMV infection together with the matching HLA type was indicated by public TCR beta signatures.

Here is what the overall study found, with its caveats: Cumulative frequency of public TCR beta family members discriminated carriers of CMV infection plus the relevant HLA type in this cohort and an independent 352-donor cohort. The ex vivo response was dominated by HLA-C-restricted CMV-specific TCR beta clonotypes, which also provided the single most frequent clonotype in two of eight donors.

In the case of this clonotype: Its target antigen remains unknown. No base-level quality is on record; no much larger clone is a single base apart.

The CDR3 goes from the cysteine to the phenylalanine over 16 residues. Only CDR3 DNA remains: 48 bases, in frame from the first base. The CDR1 and CDR2 encoded by the germline V gene (reference sequence) are LNHDA and SQIVND. Trimming removed 4 bases from V and 6 bases from J, leaving 22 bases between the germline ends. Sequenced using an Illumina HiSeq 1500. Through fastp at Q25 and MiXCR, TCRdb rebuilt clones from the public reads, retaining in-frame beta chains. Identical CDR3 proteins give one entry, which carries the most common genes and DNA. The sample table lists roughly 200,000 distinct CDR3 sequences, about a sixth of them with a count of one. The ten largest clones capture approximately 26% of the sample.

This chain joins TRBV19 to TRBJ2-7; the D region possibly corresponds to TRBD1 (6 bases align). The clonotype was recovered from a human donor in good health (CMV status not recorded). Some clones in this sample may be carry-over from other donors' samples. Sequencing was done on a sample of CD8+ T cells from PBMCs. The DNA reads as follows: TGTGCCAGTAGTAGTACAGGGTTGAATCGATTCGTCGAGCAGTACTTC. The encoded protein is CASSSTGLNRFVEQYF.